One sample yielded the 32 T cell receptor beta chains listed below, sequenced in a study of T cell responses to AZD1222 COVID-19 vaccine. Produced via immunoSEQ multiplex PCR; TCRdb's table is partial and in-frame only. The table records approximately 76,000 clones, 85% to 95% of them present only once. Sequenced here: peripheral blood, sampled on day 0 of MenACWY control vaccination. All receptors derive from an adult in good health.

The chain uses TRBV11-1 and TRBJ2-1, with D tentatively TRBD2 (5 bases). There are 12 residues in the CDR3. Trimming took 1 base from V and 7 from J, leaving 5 bases between them. Germline values: CDR1 SGHAT, CDR2 FQDESV (reference sequence). CDR3 amino acids: CASSLGTNEQFF. The DNA for the CDR3 is TGTGCCAGCAGCTTAGGGACTAATGAGCAGTTCTTC.

This clone was seen a few times. The chain employs TRBV19 and TRBJ2-5, with 8 bases that match TRBD2. CDR3 length: 17 residues. J gave up 3 bases and V 0 bases, and 9 bases lay outside the gene matches. Germline CDR1 reads LNHDA; CDR2 reads SQIVND (reference sequence). The CDR3 protein is CASSIDRAGEGEETQYF. The CDR3, as DNA: TGTGCCAGTAGTATAGATCGAGCGGGAGAGGGGGAAGAGACCCAGTACTTC. Full variable domain (outside the CDR3, taken from reference TRBV19 and TRBJ2-5): DGGITQSPKYLFRKEGQNVTLSCEQNLNHDAMYWYRQDPGQGLRLIYYSQIVNDFQKGDIAEGYSVSREKKESFPLTVTSAQKNPTAFYLCASSIDRAGEGEETQYFGPGTRLLVL.

This chain connects TRBV3-1 (or the pseudogene TRBV3-2) to TRBJ2-7; D may match TRBD1 or TRBD2 (5 bases each). CDR1 and CDR2 from the germline V gene are LGHDT and YNNKEL (reference sequence). V lost 3 bases and J lost 4, with 25 bases in between. This CDR3 is 18 amino acids long. In DNA, the CDR3 is TGTGCCAGCAGCCAGGAAGGGCAGGGAACCTTACTAGGGTACGAGCAGTACTTC. The encoded protein is CASSQEGQGTLLGYEQYF.

The chain joins TRBV5-1 to TRBJ2-1, with 9 positions matching TRBD2. Germline-derived CDR1 and CDR2 are SGHRS and YFSETQ. J was trimmed by 6 bases and V by 5 bases; bases with no gene match: 9. The CDR3 sequence is 15 residues long. CDR3 sequence reads: CASSFSGRDGNEQFF. The CDR3 region has the DNA TGCGCCAGCAGTTTTAGCGGGAGAGATGGCAATGAGCAGTTCTTC.

This clone came up once. V gene TRBV2 combines with J gene TRBJ2-1; 8 bases are a match to TRBD1. Germline CDR1 reads SNHLY; CDR2 reads FYNNEI. This CDR3 spans 16 amino acids. The V segment lost 8 bases and the J segment 0 bases; nucleotides outside the gene matches: 9. CDR3 nucleotides: TGTGCCAGCGGCAATATACAGGGGGGCTCCTACAATGAGCAGTTCTTC. Amino acid sequence: CASGNIQGGSYNEQFF.

The chain joins TRBV28 to TRBJ2-1; TRBD1 aligns across 10 bases. The CDR3 has 17 residues. Losses at the gene ends were 6 bases for V and 8 bases for J; bases not matched to a gene: 16. Looked up from germline, CDR1 is MDHEN and CDR2 is SYDVKM. CDR3 in DNA: TGTGCCAGCAGCCCCCCTCGGACGGGACAGGGGCGCTATGAGCAGTTCTTC. As protein: CASSPPRTGQGRYEQFF.

This clone was observed a single time. This chain's CDR3 is CASSLGEHYGYTF. CDR3 coding DNA: TGTGCCAGCAGCTTGGGGGAGCACTATGGCTACACCTTC. The chain carries TRBV11-2 and TRBJ1-2, with D possibly being TRBD1 (5 bases). V was trimmed by 3 bases and J by 3 bases, leaving 8 bases between them. Germline CDR1 and CDR2: SGHAT and FQNNGV. This CDR3 comprises 13 residues.

This chain uses TRBV28 with TRBJ1-4; D unclear. This CDR3 has 16 residues. Looked up from germline, CDR1 is MDHEN and CDR2 is SYDVKM. Trimming took 5 bases from V and 3 from J, leaving 16 bases between them. In DNA, the CDR3 is TGTGCCAGCAGTCCGCGACCTGGGTCGCCTAATGAAAAACTGTTTTTT. Its translation: CASSPRPGSPNEKLFF.

This clone was observed a few times. The chain recombines TRBV28 with TRBJ1-6, with 8 bases lining up with TRBD1. This CDR3 spans 12 amino acids. V lost 5 bases to trimming and J lost 11 bases; unmatched junction nucleotides: 2. Germline V lookup: CDR1 MDHEN, CDR2 SYDVKM. DNA of the CDR3: TGTGCCAGCAGTCTGACAGGGGCACCCCTCCACTTT. As protein: CASSLTGAPLHF.

This clone was counted between two and nine times. V gene TRBV10-3 combines with J gene TRBJ1-5; 8 nucleotides line up with TRBD1. The CDR3 length is 15 residues. Losses at the gene ends were 5 bases for V and 0 bases for J; bases not matched to a gene: 3. Germline V lookup: CDR1 ENHRY, CDR2 SYGVKD. This CDR3 reads CAISPGTGSNQPQHF. DNA for the CDR3: TGTGCCATCAGTCCAGGGACAGGTAGCAATCAGCCCCAGCATTTT.

CDR3 in DNA: TGTGCCAGCAGCAAAAATAGGCTAGCGGGCTACGAGCAGTTCTTC. Translating gives CASSKNRLAGYEQFF. The rearrangement links TRBV21-1 to TRBJ2-1; the tabulated D call, TRBD2, remains unverified against the DNA. TRBV21-1 is flagged as a pseudogene. This CDR3 spans 15 amino acids.

The chain is built from TRBV19 and TRBJ2-3, with D unclear. This CDR3 contains 14 residues. Trimming shortened V by 0 bases and J by 4 bases, and 8 bases separated the two germline ends. Germline lookup yields CDR1 LNHDA and CDR2 SQIVND (reference sequence). The DNA for the CDR3 is TGTGCCAGTAGTATAGATCTAGACGCAGATACGCAGTATTTT. Translated, it gives CASSIDLDADTQYF.

The rearrangement links TRBV7-8 to TRBJ2-7; the D gene is possibly TRBD2 (7 bases). CDR1 is SGHVS and CDR2 is FQNEAQ in the germline V gene. The ends were cut back, 5 bases at V and 3 bases at J, with 14 bases in the middle. The CDR3 has 14 residues. The CDR3 DNA reads as TGTGCCAGCAGCGTACAGGGAGGGGACTACGAGCAGTACTTC. It translates to CASSVQGGDYEQYF.

In DNA, the CDR3 is TGTGCCAGCAGCTTGAGGCTAGCGGGGGAGCTGTTTTTT. Translation: CASSLRLAGELFF. The chain is built from TRBV5-4 and TRBJ2-2, with D possibly matching TRBD2 (6 bases). From germline, CDR1 is SGHNT and CDR2 YYREEE (reference sequence). The CDR3 is made up of 13 amino acids. V was shortened by 1 base and J by 8 bases, with 9 bases between the two germline ends.

J is TRBJ2-5 and V is TRBV11-2; D is possibly TRBD1 or TRBD2 (5 bases each). The CDR3 length is 14 residues. Germline V gene lookup returns CDR1 SGHAT and CDR2 FQNNGV. The V end was cut by 8 bases, the J end by 2 bases, with 15 bases between. CDR3 amino acids: CASGVSWGQETQYF. The CDR3 nucleotides are TGTGCCAGCGGCGTCTCTTGGGGGCAAGAGACCCAGTACTTC.

The chain has TRBV11-2 and TRBJ2-1; D uncertain. The CDR3 extends over 12 amino acids. CDR1 and CDR2 (germline): SGHAT, FQNNGV. V lost 4 bases, J lost 4 bases, and 5 bases lay in between. The CDR3 protein is CASSSAYNEQFF. The CDR3 DNA follows: TGTGCCAGCAGCTCGGCGTACAATGAGCAGTTCTTC.

The gene calls are TRBV9 and TRBJ2-4, with D possibly being TRBD1 or TRBD2 (5 bases each). Trimming took off 3 bases at V and 0 bases at J, with 16 bases between the two ends. The CDR3 runs to 17 residues. The germline V gene encodes CDR1 SGDLS and CDR2 YYNGEE. CDR3 DNA: TGTGCCAGCAGCGCGGGGTTGCTCAGGGTAGCCAAAAACATTCAGTACTTC. It is translated as CASSAGLLRVAKNIQYF.

The V call is TRBV6-2 or TRBV6-3, the J call TRBJ2-7; 10 nucleotides align to TRBD1. Trimming removed 1 base from V and 3 bases from J; junction bases left unmatched: 3. The V gene's germline CDR1 is MNHEY and CDR2 SVGEGT. The CDR3 is 15 amino acids. The CDR3 sequence: CASSYLGQGLYEQYF. For the CDR3, the DNA is TGTGCCAGCAGTTACTTGGGACAGGGGCTCTACGAGCAGTACTTC.

The gene calls are TRBV11-2 and TRBJ2-3; TRBD2 matches 14 bases. The CDR3 runs to 15 residues. CDR1 SGHAT and CDR2 FQNNGV come from the germline V gene. V dropped 4 bases and J dropped 4; count of bases not matched to a gene: 1. The CDR3 is CASSSTSGRADTQYF. CDR3 bases: TGTGCCAGCAGCTCGACTAGCGGGAGGGCAGATACGCAGTATTTT.

This clone was seen a handful of times. The rearrangement links TRBV6-5 to TRBJ1-5, with TRBD1 matching 8 bases. The germline V gene encodes CDR1 MNHEY and CDR2 SVGAGI. V gave up 0 bases and J gave up 9 bases; unmatched junction bases: 7. The CDR3 contains 15 residues. The CDR3 bases are TGTGCCAGCAGTTACTCGATTCAGGGGGCTTGGCCCCAGCATTTT. Protein: CASSYSIQGAWPQHF.

The V call is TRBV9, the J call TRBJ2-1; 7 nucleotides match TRBD2. V shed 2 bases, J shed 4 bases, and the junction held 6 bases outside the gene matches. Per germline, CDR1 SGDLS and CDR2 YYNGEE. This CDR3 has 15 residues. The CDR3 sequence: CASSVGGTSYNEQFF. CDR3 coding DNA: TGTGCCAGCAGCGTCGGGGGGACCTCTTACAATGAGCAGTTCTTC.

The chain has TRBV6-1 and TRBJ2-7, with D unresolved. V was pared by 1 base and J by 0 bases, with 7 bases between. Germline loops: CDR1 MNHNS, CDR2 SASEGT. The CDR3 spans 14 residues. The CDR3 sequence is CASSEGPVSYEQYF. The CDR3 bases are TGTGCCAGCAGTGAAGGACCGGTCTCCTACGAGCAGTACTTC.

The genes are TRBV6-5 and TRBJ2-1, with D possibly TRBD1 on 6 matching bases. Trimming pared 7 bases from V and 3 bases from J, leaving 10 bases between. Germline values: CDR1 MNHEY, CDR2 SVGAGI. The CDR3 is 13 residues long. The DNA for the CDR3 is TGTGCCAGCACGGGACAAATCTACAATGAGCAGTTCTTC. It is translated as CASTGQIYNEQFF.

The chain carries TRBV6-5 and TRBJ2-3, with D hard to call. The CDR3 covers 15 residues. Germline lookup yields CDR1 MNHEY and CDR2 SVGAGI. Between the trimmed V and J ends, which lost 2 bases and 0 bases, there was a span of 9 bases. The CDR3 loop reads CASSYAGGSTDTQYF. The CDR3 DNA follows: TGTGCCAGCAGTTACGCAGGCGGAAGCACAGATACGCAGTATTTT.

On this clone itself: Other nucleotide sequences in the sample specify the same CDR3. This chain connects TRBV10-1 to TRBJ1-1, with 9 bases identical to TRBD1. V was pared by 5 bases and J by 4 bases, with 2 bases of the junction left unmatched. This CDR3 is 13 amino acids long. CDR1 and CDR2 from the germline V gene are WNHNN and SYGVQD (reference sequence). The CDR3 DNA sequence: TGCGCCAGCAGTAGGGACAGGGTCACTGAAGCTTTCTTT. Translating it yields CASSRDRVTEAFF.

The chain is built from TRBV7-8 and TRBJ2-1; 7 nucleotides line up with TRBD2. Germline V gives CDR1 SGHVS, CDR2 FQNEAQ. There are 13 residues in the CDR3. Unmatched junction bases numbered 1, after V lost 4 bases and J lost 4 bases. The CDR3 bases are TGTGCCAGCAGCTCGGGACTATACAATGAGCAGTTCTTC. Protein product: CASSSGLYNEQFF.

The chain uses TRBV20-1 and TRBJ2-5, with D possibly being TRBD2 (5 bases). V dropped 3 bases and J dropped 2 bases, with 10 bases sitting between them. Per the germline V gene, CDR1 is DFQATT and CDR2 is SNEGSKA (reference sequence). The CDR3 runs 13 residues. CDR3 region: CSASRSGQETQYF. CDR3 sequence (DNA): TGCAGTGCTAGTCGGTCGGGGCAAGAGACCCAGTACTTC.

The chain employs TRBV5-1 and TRBJ1-5, with D unclear. CDR1 is SGHRS, CDR2 YFSETQ, per germline. V was shortened by 3 bases and J by 3 bases, with 7 bases between the two germline ends. The CDR3 loop spans 13 amino acids. DNA for the CDR3: TGCGCCAGCAGCTCCGGTGACAATCAGCCCCAGCATTTT. Amino acids: CASSSGDNQPQHF.

This clone was seen only once. The CDR3 here is CASSLGSGRQETQYF. The CDR3 DNA reads as TGTGCCAGCAGCTTGGGGTCTGGCCGGCAAGAGACCCAGTACTTC. The V call is TRBV5-5, the J call TRBJ2-5; D uncertain. Per the germline V gene, CDR1 is SGHKS and CDR2 is YYEKEE (reference sequence). V dropped 0 bases and J dropped 2 bases, with 11 bases sitting between them. This CDR3 contains 15 residues. Combining the CDR3 with reference TRBV5-5 and TRBJ2-5 gives the whole variable domain DAGVTQSPTHLIKTRGQQVTLRCSPISGHKSVSWYQQVLGQGPQFIFQYYEKEERGRGNFPDRFSARQFPNYSSELNVNALLLGDSALYLCASSLGSGRQETQYFGPGTRLLVL.

The chain recombines TRBV21-1 with TRBJ1-1. TRBV21-1 is a pseudogene locus. The CDR3 spans 14 residues. Written as DNA, the CDR3 is TGTGCCAGCAGCACCCCAGGAGGTCACACTGAAGCTTTCTTT. It translates to CASSTPGGHTEAFF.

This clone was counted between two and nine times. CDR3 DNA sequence: TGTGCCAGCAGTCCCATGGACGGTCTTAATTCACCCCTCCACTTT. The encoded protein is CASSPMDGLNSPLHF. The chain is built from TRBV7-9 and TRBJ1-6; D not resolved. The CDR3 has 15 amino acids. The germline CDR1 and CDR2 sequences are SEHNR and FQNEAQ (reference sequence). The V end lost 6 bases, the J end lost 6 bases, and 15 bases lay between the germline ends. The full variable domain, in which reference TRBV7-9 and TRBJ1-6 provide the parts outside the CDR3, is DTGVSQNPRHKITKRGQNVTFRCDPISEHNRLYWYRQTLGQGPEFLTYFQNEAQLEKSRLLSDRFSAERPKGSFSTLEIQRTEQGDSAMYLCASSPMDGLNSPLHFGNGTRLTVT.

The chain combines TRBV28 with TRBJ2-1; 11 positions match TRBD2. Germline lookup yields CDR1 MDHEN and CDR2 SYDVKM. The CDR3 spans 15 residues. V lost 7 bases to trimming and J lost 3 bases; unmatched junction nucleotides: 5. CDR3 bases: TGTGCCAGCACCATGGGACTAGCGGACTACAATGAGCAGTTCTTC. Protein sequence: CASTMGLADYNEQFF.